This is a list of T cell receptor beta chains from one sample in a study of cytomegalovirus exposure and HLA in healthy donors. This table comes from immunoSEQ multiplex PCR, and its TCRdb copy is limited to in-frame clones, with some not included. Among tens of thousands of clones, roughly 80% were seen once, and the ten largest hold about 7.4%. Material for sequencing was PBMCs. All receptors come from a woman in her twenties or thirties in good health and CMV-seropositive. Each CDR3 is given without its conserved first and last residue.

>TRBV11-2|TRBJ1-1
ASSSLTGNTEAF
>TRBV18|TRBJ1-5
ASSPRGPGQGQPQH
>TRBV7-9|TRBJ1-5
ASSLAGAQEPQH
>TRBV6-1|TRBJ2-7
ASSDGDSYEQY
>TRBV7-9|TRBJ2-5
ASSLAVLGLGETQY
>TRBV7-2|TRBJ2-5
ASSLPQETQY
>TRBV4-2|TRBJ1-1
ASSQGGPGGTEAF
>TRBV5-4|TRBJ2-7
ASSLDGSEQY
>TRBV19|TRBJ1-4
ASSIHETGSNEKLF
>TRBV7-9|TRBJ2-1
ASSLGPYNEQF
>TRBV13|TRBJ2-7
ASSSAPVPGLAEYYEQY
>TRBV30|TRBJ1-2
AWSVSGRGGYT
>TRBV5-5|TRBJ1-1
ASSSDIWNTEAF
>TRBV4-1|TRBJ2-1
ASSQVRLAVYNEQF
>TRBV4-3|TRBJ2-2
ASSQDTGLTGELF
>TRBV19|TRBJ1-2
ATYRQGPNYGYT
>TRBV5-6|TRBJ1-1
ASSLARDTGTEAF
>TRBV5-8|TRBJ1-5
ASSLTDRGSNQPQH
>TRBV27|TRBJ2-7
ASSFRTRPYEQY
>TRBV30|TRBJ2-5
AWSLAGRETQY
>TRBV19|TRBJ2-6
ASSGIRGSGANVLT
>TRBV7-3|TRBJ2-5
ASSRRAGEETQY
>TRBV9|TRBJ2-3
ASSVSLGFTDTQY